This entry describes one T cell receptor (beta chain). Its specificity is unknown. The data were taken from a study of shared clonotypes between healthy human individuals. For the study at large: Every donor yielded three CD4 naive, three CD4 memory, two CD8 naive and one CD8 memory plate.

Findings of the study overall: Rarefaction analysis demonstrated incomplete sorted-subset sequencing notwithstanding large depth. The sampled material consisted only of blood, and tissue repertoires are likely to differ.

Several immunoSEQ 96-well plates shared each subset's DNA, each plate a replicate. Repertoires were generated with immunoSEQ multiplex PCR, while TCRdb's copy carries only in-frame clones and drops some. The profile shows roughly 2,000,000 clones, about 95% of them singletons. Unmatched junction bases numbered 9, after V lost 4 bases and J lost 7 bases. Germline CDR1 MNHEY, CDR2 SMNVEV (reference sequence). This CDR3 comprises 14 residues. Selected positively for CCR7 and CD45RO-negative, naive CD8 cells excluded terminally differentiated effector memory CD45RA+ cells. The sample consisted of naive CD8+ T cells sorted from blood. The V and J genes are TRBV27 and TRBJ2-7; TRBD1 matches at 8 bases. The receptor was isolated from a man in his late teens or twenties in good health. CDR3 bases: TGTGCCAGCAGTTCCGGACAGGGCTTGGGGGAGCAGTACTTC. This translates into CASSSGQGLGEQYF.